A single sample is the source of the 2 T cell receptor beta chains below, sequenced in a study of post-analysis software for immune sequencing data. Whole-study findings and limits: Controls had lower frequencies than patients of roughly five TRBV segments, which included TRBV5-6, TRBV5-1 and TRBV20-1.

What these receptors recognize is not known. Presence of unique molecular identifiers characterized the TCR beta cDNA libraries. From the PCR reads, TCRdb called clonotypes with MiXCR, one entry per CDR3 protein. The sample holds fewer than 900,000 distinct CDR3 sequences, around 45% seen once. The sequencing sample was made of blood. The receptors derive from a girl between 5 and 17 years old with multiple sclerosis.

The chain employs TRBV7-2 and TRBJ2-7; 7 bases are a match to TRBD1. The ends lost 5 bases at V and 6 bases at J; junction bases unmatched: 13. Germline V CDR1 and CDR2: SGHTA, FQGNSA. CDR3 length: 15 amino acids. The CDR3 spells CASSTQGVGRFEQYF. The CDR3 bases are TGTGCCAGCAGCACCCAGGGGGTCGGCAGGTTCGAGCAGTACTTC.

This sequence joins TRBV12-3 or TRBV12-4 and TRBJ1-5; D ambiguous. The CDR3 has 12 residues. The V gene lost 2 bases and the J gene lost 7 bases, with 6 bases spanning the gap. This CDR3 is CASSLNGQPQHF. Written as DNA, the CDR3 is TGTGCCAGCAGTTTAAATGGGCAGCCCCAGCATTTT.